One sample yielded the 24 T cell receptor beta chains listed below, sequenced in a study of cytomegalovirus exposure and HLA in healthy donors. In the PCR, 60 Vbeta and 13 Jbeta primers were used. Repertoires were generated with immunoSEQ multiplex PCR, while TCRdb's copy carries only in-frame clones and drops some. The profile shows almost 85,000 clones, roughly 78% of them singletons. The sample comprised PBMCs. These receptors all stem from a male donor in good health and CMV-seropositive.

This clone came up once. The V call is TRBV19, the J call TRBJ2-3; D is undetermined. Deletions cut 6 bases from V and 6 bases from J, with 13 bases between. The V gene's germline CDR1 is LNHDA and CDR2 SQIVND (reference sequence). This CDR3 comprises 13 residues. Written as DNA, the CDR3 is TGTGCCAGTAGCCCCGACACACAGGATACGCAGTATTTT. Amino acid sequence: CASSPDTQDTQYF. The complete variable domain, with remaining parts taken from reference TRBV19 and TRBJ2-3, reads DGGITQSPKYLFRKEGQNVTLSCEQNLNHDAMYWYRQDPGQGLRLIYYSQIVNDFQKGDIAEGYSVSREKKESFPLTVTSAQKNPTAFYLCASSPDTQDTQYFGPGTRLTVL.

The CDR3 loop is CASSSRSETQYF. The CDR3 DNA reads TGTGCCAGCAGTTCTAGGTCGGAGACCCAGTACTTC. The chain links TRBV7-2 to TRBJ2-5; D unclear. The CDR3 consists of 12 residues. Germline V gene lookup returns CDR1 SGHTA and CDR2 FQGNSA. V shed 6 bases and J shed 5 bases, with 10 bases lying between them.

The chain recombines TRBV27 with TRBJ2-1, with TRBD2 matching over 12 bases. V lost 5 bases to trimming and J lost 9 bases; unmatched junction nucleotides: 8. The CDR3 covers 15 residues. Looked up from germline, CDR1 is MNHEY and CDR2 is SMNVEV (reference sequence). The CDR3 loop reads CASSIRLAGVVEQFF. DNA of the CDR3: TGTGCCAGCAGTATAAGACTAGCGGGAGTGGTTGAGCAGTTCTTC.

As concerns this clone: Other nucleotide sequences in the sample specify the same CDR3. The rearrangement joins TRBV5-1 to TRBJ2-7, with D unresolved. Per germline, CDR1 SGHRS and CDR2 YFSETQ. The V gene lost 3 bases and the J gene lost 3 bases, with 4 bases spanning the gap. This CDR3 has 11 residues. The CDR3 loop reads CASSSSYEQYF. DNA of the CDR3: TGCGCCAGCAGCTCGAGCTACGAGCAGTACTTC.

The CDR3 DNA is TGTGCCAGCAGGGCTCCGGGACAGGGGGGGTACGAGCAGTACTTC. It encodes CASRAPGQGGYEQYF. The rearrangement joins TRBV6-1 to TRBJ2-7; TRBD1 matches at 11 bases. Germline V gene data show CDR1 as MNHNS and CDR2 as SASEGT. CDR3 length: 15 residues. The trim removed 6 bases at V and 4 bases at J, leaving 8 bases unmatched.

The V and J genes are TRBV28 and TRBJ1-2; D may be TRBD1 (6 bases). This CDR3 is 14 amino acids long. V was cut by 6 bases and J by 4 bases, with 15 bases left in between. Germline V gives CDR1 MDHEN, CDR2 SYDVKM. CDR3 in DNA: TGTGCCAGCAGCCCCATCGACAGGCGCTATGGCTACACCTTC. Translating it yields CASSPIDRRYGYTF.

The V gene is TRBV30, the J gene TRBJ2-7, with 12 positions matching TRBD2. From germline, CDR1 is GTSNPN and CDR2 SVGIG (reference sequence). The CDR3 runs 18 residues. The J segment lost 7 bases and the V segment lost 5 bases, leaving 21 bases of the junction unmatched. This CDR3 is CAWRNRASGRAGRWEQYF. CDR3 DNA sequence: TGTGCCTGGCGGAACCGGGCTAGCGGGAGGGCCGGACGGTGGGAGCAGTACTTC.

The chain uses TRBV7-9 and TRBJ1-5; 10 bases map to TRBD1. Trimming cost V 5 bases and J 11 bases; bases outside gene matches: 12. The CDR3 consists of 15 residues. The V gene's germline CDR1 is SEHNR and CDR2 FQNEAQ (reference sequence). CDR3 residues: CASSLGQGGILAQHF. DNA of the CDR3: TGTGCCAGCAGCCTCGGACAGGGGGGGATCTTGGCCCAGCATTTT.

This rearrangement joins TRBV7-8 to TRBJ1-1; perhaps TRBD1 as D (6 bases). The CDR3 has 15 amino acids. Germline assignment: CDR1 SGHVS and CDR2 FQNEAQ. V lost 4 bases and J 3 bases, leaving 15 bases between the germline ends. The CDR3 DNA sequence: TGTGCCAGCAGCTCAGTCGGGGGGGCGCACACTGAAGCTTTCTTT. Its protein is CASSSVGGAHTEAFF.

V gene TRBV19 combines with J gene TRBJ1-5, with a tentative D call TRBD1 (5 bases). Germline-derived CDR1 and CDR2 are LNHDA and SQIVND (reference sequence). V lost 2 bases and J lost 1, with 12 bases in between. This CDR3 contains 16 residues. The CDR3 DNA reads TGTGCCAGTAGTATATCGGGACTGGGGAGCAATCAGCCCCAGCATTTT. Its translation: CASSISGLGSNQPQHF.

The chain recombines TRBV5-1 with TRBJ1-2, with TRBD1 matching over 9 bases. The CDR3 sequence is 15 residues long. The germline V gene has CDR1 SGHRS and CDR2 YFSETQ. The V gene end was trimmed by 3 bases and the J gene end by 4 bases; junction bases not matched to a gene: 7. The CDR3 here is CASSSNTGGVYGYTF. CDR3 coding DNA: TGCGCCAGCAGCTCTAATACAGGGGGCGTCTATGGCTACACCTTC.

This chain links TRBV19 with TRBJ1-2; D uncertain. V shed 7 bases and J shed 4 bases, with 28 bases lying between them. CDR1 and CDR2 from the germline V gene are LNHDA and SQIVND (reference sequence). This CDR3 is 18 amino acids long. The CDR3 DNA reads TGTGCCAGTACCATCTCGGCCGAGGCTCTACCACCCTTCTATGGCTACACCTTC. Protein product: CASTISAEALPPFYGYTF.

The CDR3 nucleotides read TGTGCCAGCAGGGTCCTCAGGGGAGGGGGCTACACCTTC. Translated: CASRVLRGGGYTF. The chain links TRBV6-5 to TRBJ1-2; D is perhaps TRBD1 (6 bases). The V end was cut by 6 bases, the J end by 8 bases, with 16 bases between. Germline CDR1 and CDR2: MNHEY and SVGAGI. This CDR3 spans 13 amino acids.

There are a few counts of this clone. The chain combines TRBV5-1 with TRBJ2-1; 7 bases match TRBD2. CDR3 length: 14 residues. Unmatched junction bases numbered 11, after V lost 4 bases and J lost 10 bases. The germline gives CDR1 SGHRS, CDR2 YFSETQ. The CDR3 loop is CASSDGPSGGEQFF. DNA of the CDR3: TGCGCCAGCAGCGACGGACCGTCGGGGGGAGAGCAGTTCTTC.

This chain connects TRBV6-5 to TRBJ2-7; 9 bases are shared with TRBD2. Germline CDR1 is MNHEY and CDR2 is SVGAGI. V lost 2 bases to trimming and J lost 7 bases; unmatched junction nucleotides: 6. The CDR3 runs 14 residues. The CDR3 DNA sequence: TGTGCCAGCAGTTACCTAGCGGGGTCGGGAGAGCAGTACTTC. Translated: CASSYLAGSGEQYF.

This clone was observed a handful of times. This chain uses TRBV4-3 with TRBJ2-1; 10 bases agree with TRBD2. CDR1 and CDR2 (germline): LGHNA, YSLEER. The V gene end was trimmed by 3 bases and the J gene end by 7 bases; junction bases not matched to a gene: 9. This CDR3 region has 16 residues. The CDR3 protein is CASSQGLAGVENEQFF. CDR3 DNA: TGCGCCAGCAGCCAGGGCCTAGCGGGAGTGGAAAATGAGCAGTTCTTC.

The chain couples TRBV4-1 to TRBJ2-3; 8 nucleotides align to TRBD2. Germline CDR1 reads MGHRA; CDR2 reads YSYEKL. Trimming removed 4 bases from V and 0 bases from J; junction bases left unmatched: 12. The CDR3 totals 18 residues. The DNA of the CDR3 is TGCGCCAGCAGCCTTTGGACTAGCCCACAACCTAGCACAGATACGCAGTATTTT. It translates to CASSLWTSPQPSTDTQYF.

CDR3 amino acids: CASSLAPGLAGWWPETQYF. CDR3 bases: TGCGCCAGCAGTCTCGCACCGGGACTAGCGGGATGGTGGCCAGAGACCCAGTACTTC. V and J are TRBV23-1 and TRBJ2-5; the match to TRBD2 covers 13 bases. TRBV23-1 is marked as an open reading frame, function uncertain. This CDR3 comprises 19 residues. Germline trimming cut 4 bases from V and 4 bases from J; bases unmatched to any gene: 15.

This chain links TRBV28 with TRBJ2-7, with TRBD1 matching over 9 bases. CDR3 length equals 14 residues. Germline values: CDR1 MDHEN, CDR2 SYDVKM. V lost 3 bases to trimming and J lost 3 bases; unmatched junction nucleotides: 3. For the CDR3, the DNA is TGTGCCAGCAGTTTGGACAGGGGATACTACGAGCAGTACTTC. Its protein is CASSLDRGYYEQYF.

This clone was counted once. The chain employs TRBV5-6 and TRBJ2-7, with TRBD2 matching 10 bases. J lost 7 bases, V lost 4 bases, and 8 bases had no gene match. The CDR3 loop spans 14 amino acids. Germline loops: CDR1 SGHDT, CDR2 YYEEEE. The CDR3 sequence is CASSPVAGGGEQYF. The CDR3, as DNA: TGTGCCAGCAGCCCGGTAGCGGGAGGTGGAGAGCAGTACTTC.

The J gene is TRBJ1-2, the V gene TRBV7-2; 8 positions agree with TRBD1. CDR3 size: 15 residues. In germline, CDR1 is SGHTA, CDR2 FQGNSA. Germline trimming cut 5 bases from V and 4 bases from J; bases unmatched to any gene: 9. The CDR3 DNA reads TGTGCCAGCAGCCGAGGACAGGGAGCTTCCTATGGCTACACCTTC. Translated: CASSRGQGASYGYTF.

This chain joins TRBV5-4 and TRBJ2-7; TRBD1 matches 7 bases. This CDR3 is 14 amino acids long. Germline V lookup: CDR1 SGHNT, CDR2 YYREEE (reference sequence). V shed 1 base, J shed 3 bases, and the junction held 4 bases outside the gene matches. The CDR3 here is CASSLNRGSYEQYF. The DNA for the CDR3 is TGTGCCAGCAGCTTGAACAGGGGCAGCTACGAGCAGTACTTC.

V gene TRBV5-1 combines with J gene TRBJ2-2; 7 bases are a match to TRBD2. This CDR3 is 16 amino acids long. The junction had 5 bases not matched to a gene; V was cut back by 0 bases and J by 3 bases. Per the germline V gene, CDR1 is SGHRS and CDR2 is YFSETQ. The CDR3 sequence: CASSLVAGAYTGELFF. CDR3 coding DNA: TGCGCCAGCAGCTTGGTCGCGGGAGCCTACACCGGGGAGCTGTTTTTT.

This clone has a single count. The chain uses TRBV2 and TRBJ2-1; 14 positions agree with TRBD2. The CDR3 length is 16 residues. CDR1 SNHLY and CDR2 FYNNEI come from the germline V gene. The junction had 4 bases not matched to a gene; V was cut back by 5 bases and J by 4 bases. CDR3 loop: CASSLRLAGGYNEQFF. The CDR3 bases are TGTGCCAGCAGTCTTAGACTAGCGGGAGGGTACAATGAGCAGTTCTTC.